This T cell receptor (beta chain) was found in a study of CD8+CD57+ T cells in acquired aplastic anemia. Study background: For CD4+ cells, healthy donors had an average of approximately 9.8 million reads. Findings of the study overall: For CD8+ Simpson's diversity, patients and controls showed no significant difference.

The V and J ends lost 0 bases and 8 bases, in that order; junction bases with no gene match: 5. Germline CDR1 reads MRHNA; CDR2 reads SNTAGT. The CDR3 sequence is 15 residues long. With respect to this clonotype: No antigen is known for it. This may be a read error, as it is one base from a much larger clone.

TCR beta VDJ and CDR3 profiles were obtained from a genomic DNA template. Via MiXCR, TCRdb re-called the reads, giving one row per CDR3 protein. The sample shows tens of thousands of distinct CDR3 sequences, 55% to 75% of them seen only once. Source material: sorted CD4+, CD8+, or CD8+CD57+ T cells (not recorded which) from PBMCs. The receptor was isolated from a human donor in good health, serving as a control. The chain recombines TRBV6-4 with TRBJ2-4; TRBD1 matches at 9 bases. The CDR3 protein is CASSDSGQGPDIQYF. For the CDR3, the DNA is TGTGCCAGCAGTGACTCCGGACAGGGGCCAGACATTCAGTACTTC.